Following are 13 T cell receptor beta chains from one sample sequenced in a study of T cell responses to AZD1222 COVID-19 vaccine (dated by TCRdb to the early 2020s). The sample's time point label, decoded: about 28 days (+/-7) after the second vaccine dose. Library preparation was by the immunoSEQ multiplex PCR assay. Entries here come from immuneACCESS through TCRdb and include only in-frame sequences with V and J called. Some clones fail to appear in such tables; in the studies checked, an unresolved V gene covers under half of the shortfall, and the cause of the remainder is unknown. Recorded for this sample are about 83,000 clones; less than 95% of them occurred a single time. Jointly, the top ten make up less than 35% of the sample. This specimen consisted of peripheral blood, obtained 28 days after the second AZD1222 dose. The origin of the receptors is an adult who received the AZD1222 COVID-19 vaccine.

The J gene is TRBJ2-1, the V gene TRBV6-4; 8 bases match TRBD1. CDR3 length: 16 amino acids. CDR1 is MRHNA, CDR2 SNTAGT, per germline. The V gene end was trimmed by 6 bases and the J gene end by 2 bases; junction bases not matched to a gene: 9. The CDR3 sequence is CASRPTGGITYNEQFF. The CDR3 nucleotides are TGTGCCAGCAGGCCCACAGGGGGGATAACCTACAATGAGCAGTTCTTC.

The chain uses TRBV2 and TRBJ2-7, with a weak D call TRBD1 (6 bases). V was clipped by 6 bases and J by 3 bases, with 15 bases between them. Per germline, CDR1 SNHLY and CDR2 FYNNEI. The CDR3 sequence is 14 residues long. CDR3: CASRTGVLLYEQYF. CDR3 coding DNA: TGTGCCAGCAGGACAGGAGTTTTACTCTACGAGCAGTACTTC.

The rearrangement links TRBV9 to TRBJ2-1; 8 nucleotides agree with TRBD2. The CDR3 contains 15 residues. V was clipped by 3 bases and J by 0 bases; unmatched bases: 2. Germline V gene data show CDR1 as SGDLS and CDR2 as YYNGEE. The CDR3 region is CASSATSGSYNEQFF. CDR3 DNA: TGTGCCAGCAGCGCCACTAGCGGCTCCTACAATGAGCAGTTCTTC.

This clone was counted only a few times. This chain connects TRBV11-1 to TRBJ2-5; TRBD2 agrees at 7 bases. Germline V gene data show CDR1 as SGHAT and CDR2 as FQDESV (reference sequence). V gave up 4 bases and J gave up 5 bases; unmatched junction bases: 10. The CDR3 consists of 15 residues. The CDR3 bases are TGTGCCAGCAGCTCCCGCCGACGGGGGGACGAGACCCAGTACTTC. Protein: CASSSRRRGDETQYF.

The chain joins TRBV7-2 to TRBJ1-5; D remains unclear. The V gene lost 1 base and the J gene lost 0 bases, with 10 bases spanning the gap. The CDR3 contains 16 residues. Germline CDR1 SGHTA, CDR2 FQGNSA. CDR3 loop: CASSLGLVPSNQPQHF. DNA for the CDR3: TGTGCCAGCAGCTTAGGTTTAGTACCTAGCAATCAGCCCCAGCATTTT.

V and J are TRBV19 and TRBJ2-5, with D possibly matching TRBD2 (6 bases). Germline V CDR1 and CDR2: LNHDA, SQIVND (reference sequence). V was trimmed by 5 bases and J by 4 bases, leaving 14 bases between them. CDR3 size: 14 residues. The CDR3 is CASSLGRRAETQYF. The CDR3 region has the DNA TGTGCCAGTAGTTTGGGCAGGAGGGCAGAGACCCAGTACTTC.

The CDR3 coding sequence is TGTGCCAGCAGTTACTCGATAGGGGGCAATTCACCCCTCCACTTT. Translation: CASSYSIGGNSPLHF. V gene TRBV6-5 combines with J gene TRBJ1-6, with 7 nucleotides matching TRBD1. This CDR3 has 15 amino acids. CDR1 is MNHEY, CDR2 SVGAGI, per germline. The ends lost 0 bases at V and 7 bases at J; junction bases unmatched: 3.

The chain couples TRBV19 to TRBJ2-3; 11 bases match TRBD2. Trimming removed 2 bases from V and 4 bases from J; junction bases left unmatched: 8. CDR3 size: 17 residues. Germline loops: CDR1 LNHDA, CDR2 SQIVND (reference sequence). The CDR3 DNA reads TGTGCCAGTAGTATAACGGCTAGCGGGAGGAGGTCAGATACGCAGTATTTT. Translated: CASSITASGRRSDTQYF.

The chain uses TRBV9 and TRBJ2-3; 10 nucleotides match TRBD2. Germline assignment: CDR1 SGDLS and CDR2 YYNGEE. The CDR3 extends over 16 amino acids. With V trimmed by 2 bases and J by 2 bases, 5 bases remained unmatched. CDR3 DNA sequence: TGTGCCAGCAGCGTCGGGACTAGCGTTGACACAGATACGCAGTATTTT. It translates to CASSVGTSVDTDTQYF.

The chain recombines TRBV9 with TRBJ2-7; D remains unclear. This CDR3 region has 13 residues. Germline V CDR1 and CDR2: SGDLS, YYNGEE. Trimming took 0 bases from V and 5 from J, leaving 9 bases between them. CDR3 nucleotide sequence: TGTGCCAGCAGCGTAGACGTCACAAACGAGCAGTACTTC. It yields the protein CASSVDVTNEQYF.

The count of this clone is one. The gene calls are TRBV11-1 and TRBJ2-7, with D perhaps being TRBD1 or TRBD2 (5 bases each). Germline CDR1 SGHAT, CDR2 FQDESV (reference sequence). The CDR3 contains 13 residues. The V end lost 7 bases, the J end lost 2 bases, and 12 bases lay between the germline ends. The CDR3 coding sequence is TGTGCCAGCACCGGGGACGGTCCCTACGAGCAGTACTTC. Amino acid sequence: CASTGDGPYEQYF.

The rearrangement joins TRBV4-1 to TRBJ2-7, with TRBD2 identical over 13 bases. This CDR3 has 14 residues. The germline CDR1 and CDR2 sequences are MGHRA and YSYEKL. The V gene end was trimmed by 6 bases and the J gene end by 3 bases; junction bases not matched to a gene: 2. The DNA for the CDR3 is TGCGCCAGCAGTCGGACTAGCGGGAGCTACGAGCAGTACTTC. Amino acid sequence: CASSRTSGSYEQYF.

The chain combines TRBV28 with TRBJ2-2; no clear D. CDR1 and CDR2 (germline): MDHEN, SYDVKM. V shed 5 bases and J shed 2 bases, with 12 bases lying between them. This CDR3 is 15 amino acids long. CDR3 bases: TGTGCCAGCAGTACGAGGACGCCCAACACCGGGGAGCTGTTTTTT. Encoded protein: CASSTRTPNTGELFF.